Listed here are 21 T cell receptor beta chains from one sample, sequenced in a study of blood T cells in healthy people across ages. Through a sample-barcoded 5' primer and a J-beta primer mix, a second PCR was run for about 6 to 11 cycles. TCRdb reanalysed the 5' RACE reads using MiXCR and keeps one entry per CDR3 protein. The profile shows more than 900,000 distinct CDR3 sequences, about 25% of them singletons. The sample was also reused in another study, on T cells of mothers and their children.

The sequenced sample consisted of blood. These receptor sequences come from a girl aged 2 to 9 in good health.

This clonotype has just a few counts. The chain combines TRBV29-1 with TRBJ2-5; 7 nucleotides line up with TRBD2. J gave up 4 bases and V 4 bases, and 3 bases lay outside the gene matches. Germline CDR1 and CDR2: SQVTM and ANQGSEA. CDR3 length: 12 residues. The CDR3 protein is CSVASGRETQYF. The CDR3 nucleotides are TGCAGCGTTGCTAGCGGAAGAGAGACCCAGTACTTC.

This clonotype occurred many times. This chain links TRBV12-3 or TRBV12-4 with TRBJ2-1, with 8 bases that match TRBD2. The V segment lost 6 bases and the J segment 8 bases; nucleotides outside the gene matches: 3. This CDR3 is 12 amino acids long. The CDR3 loop reads CASSIGGDEQFF. The CDR3 DNA sequence: TGTGCCAGCAGCATCGGGGGGGATGAGCAGTTCTTC.

This clonotype was recorded a few times. An end of the junction does not agree with germline; a read error may underlie this. This chain links TRBV19 with TRBJ2-5, with unresolved D. The CDR3 contains 14 residues. Germline CDR1 and CDR2: LNHDA and SQIVND (reference sequence). The CDR3 sequence: CASSIDRPMDEQLF. CDR3 sequence (DNA): TGTGCCAGTAGTATCGACCGACCTATGGATGAGCAGCTCTTC.

The chain employs TRBV12-3 or TRBV12-4 and TRBJ2-2, with D uncertain. This CDR3 spans 11 amino acids. V was trimmed by 11 bases and J by 6 bases, leaving 10 bases between them. The CDR3 loop reads CALRISGELFF. CDR3 DNA sequence: TGTGCCCTTCGTATCTCCGGGGAGCTGTTTTTT.

This clonotype has at least ten counts. The chain recombines TRBV5-5 with TRBJ2-5, with D uncertain. This CDR3 is 13 amino acids long. Germline V CDR1 and CDR2: SGHKS, YYEKEE (reference sequence). Between the trimmed V and J ends, which lost 4 bases and 3 bases, there was a span of 10 bases. CDR3 loop: CASSPGPEETQYF. The CDR3 DNA is TGTGCCAGCAGCCCAGGACCCGAAGAGACCCAGTACTTC.

The chain joins TRBV19 to TRBJ1-2; D possibly corresponds to TRBD1 (5 bases). CDR1 and CDR2 (germline): LNHDA, SQIVND (reference sequence). V was shortened by 5 bases and J by 4 bases, with 11 bases between the two germline ends. This CDR3 is 13 amino acids long. The CDR3 nucleotides read TGTGCCAGTAGTTTCGGGACGGTCTATGGCTACACCTTC. This codes for CASSFGTVYGYTF.

The chain uses TRBV20-1 and TRBJ1-1; D possibly corresponds to TRBD1 (5 bases). The germline gives CDR1 DFQATT, CDR2 SNEGSKA (reference sequence). Trimming removed 6 bases at V and 0 bases at J, with 17 bases between. The CDR3 contains 15 residues. This CDR3 reads CSAPNPTAMNTEAFF. The DNA of the CDR3 is TGCAGTGCCCCGAACCCGACAGCCATGAACACTGAAGCTTTCTTT.

The V call is TRBV7-2, the J call TRBJ2-5; D may correspond to TRBD1 or TRBD2 (5 bases each). Germline assignment: CDR1 SGHTA and CDR2 FQGNSA. The germline V and J ends were trimmed by 5 bases and 13 bases, with 23 bases remaining between them. The CDR3 is 14 residues long. CDR3 nucleotide sequence: TGTGCCAGCAGCCCTCGGACTGGAACCCAGGGTCGGTACTTC. Encoded protein: CASSPRTGTQGRYF.

The chain links TRBV7-2 to TRBJ1-5; no definite D call. CDR3 size: 16 residues. The ends were cut back, 1 base at V and 4 bases at J, with 14 bases in the middle. Germline CDR1 SGHTA, CDR2 FQGNSA. The CDR3 sequence: CASSLGPGNGNQPQHF. The CDR3 DNA reads as TGTGCCAGCAGCTTAGGCCCGGGGAACGGTAATCAGCCCCAGCATTTT.

This clonotype was detected only a few times. The chain uses TRBV7-2 and TRBJ2-5, with 8 positions matching TRBD2. V dropped 2 bases and J dropped 2; count of bases not matched to a gene: 7. The germline gives CDR1 SGHTA, CDR2 FQGNSA. This CDR3 spans 16 amino acids. The CDR3 region is CASSLQRGMIQETQYF. The DNA of the CDR3 is TGTGCCAGCAGCTTACAGCGGGGGATGATACAAGAGACCCAGTACTTC.

The V and J genes are TRBV12-5 and TRBJ2-1, with D unresolved. CDR3 length equals 17 residues. V lost 6 bases and J 4 bases, leaving 22 bases between the germline ends. From germline, CDR1 is LGHNT and CDR2 FRNRAP. CDR3 coding DNA: TGTGCTAGTGGCCAAAAGAGTACAGTCCTCCAGTACAATGAGCAGTTCTTC. Protein product: CASGQKSTVLQYNEQFF.

In its sample, this clonotype was seen a few times. This sequence joins TRBV9 and TRBJ1-1; possible D gene TRBD1, 6 bases. Germline V lookup: CDR1 SGDLS, CDR2 YYNGEE. V lost 2 bases and J 0 bases, leaving 11 bases between the germline ends. This CDR3 is 15 amino acids long. For the CDR3, the DNA is TGTGCCAGCAGCGTGGGTGGACAGATGAACACTGAAGCTTTCTTT. Protein: CASSVGGQMNTEAFF.

The V call is TRBV20-1, the J call TRBJ2-5, with 13 positions matching TRBD2. The DNA matches TRBJ2-1 better at its end, which makes the J call doubtful. The CDR3 spans 15 residues. The V gene's germline CDR1 is DFQATT and CDR2 SNEGSKA (reference sequence). The CDR3 sequence: CSAIGTSGRANEQFF. The CDR3 DNA follows: TGCAGTGCCATTGGTACTAGCGGGAGGGCCAATGAGCAGTTCTTC.

The chain employs TRBV28 and TRBJ2-1, with D perhaps TRBD2 (7 bases). In germline, CDR1 is MDHEN, CDR2 SYDVKM. The CDR3 spans 15 residues. V lost 3 bases and J 6 bases, leaving 15 bases between the germline ends. CDR3 sequence (DNA): TGTGCCAGCAGTTTGGACACAGGGACTACCAATGAGCAGTTCTTC. It specifies CASSLDTGTTNEQFF.

J is TRBJ2-5 and V is TRBV20-1, with D uncertain. Trimming removed 0 bases at V and 0 bases at J, with 8 bases between. The CDR3 runs to 14 residues. CDR1 and CDR2 (germline): DFQATT, SNEGSKA (reference sequence). In DNA form, the CDR3 reads TGCAGTGCTAGAGAGGGTAGCTACCAAGAGACCCAGTACTTC. Translation gives CSAREGSYQETQYF.

The chain joins TRBV6-4 to TRBJ2-3; D might be TRBD2 (5 bases). With 4 bases removed from V and 7 bases from J, the gap between germline ends came to 9 bases. Germline V gives CDR1 MRHNA, CDR2 SNTAGT. This CDR3 has 12 amino acids. The CDR3 is CASSGSGNTQYF. CDR3 bases: TGTGCCAGCAGTGGGTCGGGGAATACGCAGTATTTT.

This clonotype showed up just a few times. The chain is built from TRBV11-2 and TRBJ2-5; 8 bases map to TRBD1. Germline trimming cut 7 bases from V and 1 base from J; bases unmatched to any gene: 20. The CDR3 has 19 amino acids. Germline lookup yields CDR1 SGHAT and CDR2 FQNNGV. The CDR3 spells CASTLYLQGDHRAQETQYF. The DNA for the CDR3 is TGTGCCAGCACCCTCTACCTACAGGGGGACCATCGGGCCCAAGAGACCCAGTACTTC.

There are a few counts of this clonotype. The chain combines TRBV7-2 with TRBJ2-5, with TRBD1 matching 7 bases. With the DNA end fitting TRBJ2-1 better, the J assignment may be wrong. The CDR3 loop spans 13 amino acids. Germline loops: CDR1 SGHTA, CDR2 FQGNSA. Written as DNA, the CDR3 is TGTGCCAGCAGCTTAGCAACGGGACAGCAGCAGTTCTTC. This codes for CASSLATGQQQFF.

V is TRBV6-6 and J is TRBJ1-1; the D is unclear. V shed 1 base and J shed 0 bases, with 6 bases lying between them. CDR1 and CDR2 (germline): MNHNY, SVGAGI (reference sequence). This CDR3 spans 14 amino acids. In DNA, the CDR3 is TGTGCCAGCAGTTACTTACGGGTGAACACTGAAGCTTTCTTT. Translating gives CASSYLRVNTEAFF.

The CDR3 here is CASSKGQDFGETQYF. The DNA for the CDR3 is TGTGCCAGCAGTAAGGGACAGGATTTTGGGGAGACCCAGTACTTC. The chain links TRBV6-5 to TRBJ2-5, with 8 bases fitting TRBD1. J lost 5 bases, V lost 5 bases, and 10 bases had no gene match. There are 15 residues in the CDR3. Germline CDR1 MNHEY, CDR2 SVGAGI.

The rearrangement joins TRBV6-1 to TRBJ2-3; D is possibly TRBD1 (6 bases). Germline lookup yields CDR1 MNHNS and CDR2 SASEGT. The CDR3 is 16 residues long. V lost 6 bases and J lost 6, with 22 bases in between. The CDR3 DNA follows: TGTGCCAGCAGACATACCCCGGACAGTCTCCTTGATACGCAGTATTTT. Its translation is CASRHTPDSLLDTQYF.